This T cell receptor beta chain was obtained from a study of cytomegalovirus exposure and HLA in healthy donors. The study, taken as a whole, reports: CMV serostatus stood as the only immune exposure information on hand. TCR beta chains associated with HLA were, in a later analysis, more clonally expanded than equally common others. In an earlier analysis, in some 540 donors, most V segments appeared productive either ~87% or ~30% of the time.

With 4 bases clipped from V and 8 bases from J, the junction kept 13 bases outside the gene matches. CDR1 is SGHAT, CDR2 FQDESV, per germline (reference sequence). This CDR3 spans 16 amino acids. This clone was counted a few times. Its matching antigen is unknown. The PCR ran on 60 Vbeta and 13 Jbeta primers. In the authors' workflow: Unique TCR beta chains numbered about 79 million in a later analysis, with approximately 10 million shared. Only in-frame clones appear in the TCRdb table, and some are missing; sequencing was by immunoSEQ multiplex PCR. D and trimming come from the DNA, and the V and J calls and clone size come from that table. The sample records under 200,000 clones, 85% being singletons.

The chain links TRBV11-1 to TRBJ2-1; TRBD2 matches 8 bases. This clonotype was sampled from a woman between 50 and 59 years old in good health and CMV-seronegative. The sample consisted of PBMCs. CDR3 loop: CASSSPGLGPGHEQFF. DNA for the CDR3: TGTGCCAGCAGCTCCCCGGGACTAGGTCCCGGGCATGAGCAGTTCTTC.